Shown below are 13 T cell receptor beta chains from a single sample sequenced in a study of blood T cell repertoires in COVID-19. Clones were sequenced by immunoSEQ multiplex PCR, and TCRdb holds only the in-frame ones, with some missing. The repertoire holds 30,000 to 35,000 clones, with 80% to 90% as singletons. Sequences were obtained from peripheral blood. The receptor source for this set is a man between 45 and 60 years old with acute or convalescent COVID-19.

The V gene is TRBV3-1 (or the pseudogene TRBV3-2), the J gene TRBJ1-4; D is unclear. The CDR3 spans 12 residues. V was cut by 8 bases and J by 8 bases, with 12 bases left in between. Germline-derived CDR1 and CDR2 are LGHDT and YNNKEL (reference sequence). DNA for the CDR3: TGTGCCAGCGCCAGGTTGAAGGAAAAACTGTTTTTT. Translated: CASARLKEKLFF.

V and J are TRBV5-3 and TRBJ1-2; D is perhaps TRBD1 (6 bases). TRBV5-3 is assigned to the ORF class and has an uncertain function. This CDR3 spans 14 amino acids. Trimming left V 3 bases short and J 0 bases short, with 9 bases between. CDR3 in amino acids: CARSSGQTNYGYTF. CDR3 in DNA: TGTGCCAGAAGCTCTGGACAGACTAACTATGGCTACACCTTC.

CDR3 nucleotides: TGTGCCAGCATGACAGGGGGCCTCGAAAAACTGTTTTTT. Amino acid sequence: CASMTGGLEKLFF. The V gene is TRBV2, the J gene TRBJ1-4; 10 bases are shared with TRBD1. Trimming took 7 bases from V and 8 from J; bases not matched to a gene: 4. Per germline, CDR1 SNHLY and CDR2 FYNNEI. There are 13 residues in the CDR3.

V and J are TRBV6-2 or TRBV6-3 and TRBJ2-5; D is possibly TRBD2 (5 bases). The CDR3 is 11 residues long. Trimming cost V 5 bases and J 4 bases, with 5 bases left between them. The V gene's germline CDR1 is MNHEY and CDR2 SVGEGT. CDR3 in amino acids: CASSSGETQYF. The CDR3 DNA sequence: TGTGCCAGCAGTAGCGGAGAGACCCAGTACTTC.

The gene calls are TRBV4-2 and TRBJ2-5; TRBD2 aligns across 10 bases. The CDR3 is 16 amino acids. Per germline, CDR1 LGHNA and CDR2 YNFKEQ. The V and J ends lost 0 bases and 4 bases, in that order; junction bases with no gene match: 5. The CDR3 DNA reads as TGTGCCAGCAGCCAAGATCTCCCTAGCGGGAGAGAGACCCAGTACTTC. Translated: CASSQDLPSGRETQYF.

The V gene is TRBV2, the J gene TRBJ2-2; weak D call: TRBD1 (5 bases). CDR1 and CDR2 (germline): SNHLY, FYNNEI. The V gene lost 5 bases and the J gene lost 6 bases, with 13 bases spanning the gap. The length of the CDR3 is 14 residues. The CDR3, as DNA: TGTGCCAGCAGTCCTGACAGAGGCGCCGGGGAGCTGTTTTTT. Translation: CASSPDRGAGELFF.

CDR3 nucleotides: TGTGCCAGCAGAATTACTAGCGGGAGTGGTGAGCAGTTCTTC. It yields the protein CASRITSGSGEQFF. The J gene is TRBJ2-1, the V gene TRBV6-1, with 11 bases identical to TRBD2. CDR3 size: 14 residues. V was clipped by 6 bases and J by 9 bases; unmatched bases: 7. Germline V lookup: CDR1 MNHNS, CDR2 SASEGT.

The CDR3 region is CASSLGAEREAFF. The CDR3 DNA sequence: TGTGCCAGCAGCTTAGGTGCGGAACGTGAAGCTTTCTTT. The rearrangement uses TRBV11-3 and TRBJ1-1; no firm D call. Germline assignment: CDR1 SGHNT and CDR2 YENEEA. This CDR3 has 13 amino acids. The V gene lost 1 base and the J gene lost 7 bases, with 10 bases spanning the gap.

This chain links TRBV19 with TRBJ2-2; TRBD1 matches 7 bases. This CDR3 spans 15 amino acids. The germline gives CDR1 LNHDA, CDR2 SQIVND (reference sequence). The V gene end was trimmed by 1 base and the J gene end by 3 bases; junction bases not matched to a gene: 2. The CDR3 sequence is CASSIGGQYTGELFF. CDR3 in DNA: TGTGCCAGTAGTATAGGGGGACAGTACACCGGGGAGCTGTTTTTT.

The chain recombines TRBV4-1 with TRBJ2-5; 8 nucleotides line up with TRBD1. The CDR3 spans 16 residues. Looked up from germline, CDR1 is MGHRA and CDR2 is YSYEKL. The V and J ends lost 1 base and 1 base, in that order; junction bases with no gene match: 5. CDR3 sequence reads: CASSQAGGRTQETQYF. In DNA, the CDR3 is TGCGCCAGCAGCCAAGCAGGGGGCCGAACCCAAGAGACCCAGTACTTC.

This clone has a handful of counts. The chain combines TRBV7-6 with TRBJ2-7; 7 nucleotides line up with TRBD1. CDR3 length equals 15 residues. V shed 5 bases and J 1 base; nucleotides not matched to a gene: 8. The germline gives CDR1 SGHVS, CDR2 FNYEAQ. CDR3 coding DNA: TGTGCCAGCAGCACGTTACAGGGGCCGTCCTACGAGCAGTACTTC. Translated: CASSTLQGPSYEQYF. The entire variable domain, with the rest obtained from reference TRBV7-6 and TRBJ2-7, is as follows: GAGVSQSPRYKVTKRGQDVALRCDPISGHVSLYWYRQALGQGPEFLTYFNYEAQQDKSGLPNDRFSAERPEGSISTLTIQRTEQRDSAMYRCASSTLQGPSYEQYFGPGTRLTVT.

The gene calls are TRBV18 and TRBJ1-1, with TRBD1 matching over 10 bases. The germline CDR1 and CDR2 sequences are KGHSH and LQKENI. With V trimmed by 1 base and J by 6 bases, 2 bases remained unmatched. The CDR3 consists of 14 residues. The DNA for the CDR3 is TGTGCCAGCTCACCACTAGGGACAGGGGCTGAAGCTTTCTTT. Amino acid sequence: CASSPLGTGAEAFF.

The CDR3 protein is CASSIKQGAGGYTF. CDR3 bases: TGTGCCAGTAGTATTAAACAGGGGGCCGGTGGCTACACCTTC. This sequence joins TRBV19 and TRBJ1-2, with 9 bases fitting TRBD1. V shed 3 bases, J shed 7 bases, and the junction held 6 bases outside the gene matches. The germline CDR1 and CDR2 sequences are LNHDA and SQIVND (reference sequence). The CDR3 loop spans 14 amino acids.